This record concerns one T cell receptor beta chain sequence. The ends lost 1 base at V and 1 base at J; junction bases unmatched: 2. The CDR3 is made up of 15 amino acids. Germline V gene sequence: CDR1 LGHNA, CDR2 YNFKEQ. The PCR made use of 60 Vbeta and 13 Jbeta primers. Data came from immunoSEQ multiplex PCR; TCRdb stores just in-frame clones and leaves some out. The sample contains 110,000 to 150,000 clones, around four fifths of which appear only once. This specimen comes from a study of cytomegalovirus exposure and HLA in healthy donors. This sequence was found in a male donor in good health and CMV-seronegative. Sequenced: PBMCs. V is TRBV4-2 and J is TRBJ2-7; 9 nucleotides agree with TRBD2. The CDR3 loop is CASSQASGDSYEQYF. In DNA form, the CDR3 reads TGTGCCAGCAGCCAAGCTAGCGGGGATTCCTACGAGCAGTACTTC.